One sample yielded the 20 T cell receptor beta chains listed below, sequenced in a study of cytomegalovirus exposure and HLA in healthy donors (dated by TCRdb to the late 2010s). Receptor libraries were prepared by the immunoSEQ multiplex PCR assay. For the multiplex PCR, a mixture combining 60 forward primers for TCR Vbeta segments and 13 reverse primers for TCR Jbeta segments was used. Held by TCRdb, this immuneACCESS table contains in-frame sequences only and omits some clones. Under half of the omission traces to an unresolved V gene where checked; the cause of the rest is unknown. In all, the sample holds 65,000 to 100,000 clones, and about 75% of those were seen once. Around 2% of the sample goes to the ten largest clones. Material: PBMCs. Receptor source: a man aged 35-49 years in good health and CMV-seronegative.

The chain employs TRBV20-1 and TRBJ2-1; 8 bases line up with TRBD2. The CDR3 extends over 11 amino acids. Looked up from germline, CDR1 is DFQATT and CDR2 is SNEGSKA (reference sequence). The junction had 4 bases not matched to a gene; V was cut back by 7 bases and J by 8 bases. CDR3 sequence: CSGVSGDEQFF. As DNA, the CDR3 is TGCAGTGGGGTTAGCGGGGATGAGCAGTTCTTC.

The chain uses TRBV5-4 and TRBJ1-2, with 8 bases matching TRBD1. CDR3 length equals 13 residues. Germline-derived CDR1 and CDR2 are SGHNT and YYREEE (reference sequence). V lost 2 bases, J lost 7 bases, and 4 bases stayed unmatched. The CDR3 is CASSLPTGAGYTF. CDR3 nucleotide sequence: TGTGCCAGCAGCTTACCGACAGGGGCTGGCTACACCTTC.

The rearrangement uses TRBV28 and TRBJ1-1; TRBD1 agrees at 12 bases. CDR1 is MDHEN and CDR2 is SYDVKM in the germline V gene. The CDR3 totals 15 residues. The trim removed 6 bases at V and 1 base at J, leaving 3 bases unmatched. The CDR3 DNA reads TGTGCCAGCAGGGGACAGGGGGCGAAGAACACTGAAGCTTTCTTT. Protein sequence: CASRGQGAKNTEAFF.

This chain joins TRBV5-6 and TRBJ2-5; 7 nucleotides match TRBD1. The germline gives CDR1 SGHDT, CDR2 YYEEEE. The V gene end was trimmed by 7 bases and the J gene end by 0 bases; junction bases not matched to a gene: 9. This CDR3 contains 15 residues. In nucleotides, the CDR3 is TGTGCCAGCTACCGACAGGGCCGTTACCAAGAGACCCAGTACTTC. Residues: CASYRQGRYQETQYF.

The rearrangement uses TRBV7-8 and TRBJ1-2, with TRBD1 identical over 7 bases. There are 14 residues in the CDR3. Germline V gene sequence: CDR1 SGHVS, CDR2 FQNEAQ. The ends lost 1 base at V and 6 bases at J; junction bases unmatched: 5. The CDR3 spells CASSLGQGWHGYTF. The CDR3 region has the DNA TGTGCCAGCAGCTTAGGACAGGGATGGCATGGCTACACCTTC.

The chain uses TRBV6-1 and TRBJ2-7; possible D gene TRBD2, 6 bases. The CDR3 extends over 15 amino acids. Deletions cut 6 bases from V and 2 bases from J, with 17 bases between. Germline-derived CDR1 and CDR2 are MNHNS and SASEGT. CDR3 DNA: TGTGCCAGCAGAAGAGACCGCTCGGGGGCCTACGAGCAGTACTTC. It codes for CASRRDRSGAYEQYF.

This rearrangement joins TRBV10-3 to TRBJ2-1, with 10 nucleotides matching TRBD2. CDR1 is ENHRY, CDR2 SYGVKD, per germline. With 5 bases clipped from V and 3 bases from J, the junction kept 4 bases outside the gene matches. CDR3 length: 15 residues. The CDR3 bases are TGTGCCATCAGTCCCCGGACTAGCGGCTACAATGAGCAGTTCTTC. This gives the protein CAISPRTSGYNEQFF.

V usage is TRBV29-1 and J usage is TRBJ2-5; D is ambiguous. Germline V gene data show CDR1 as SQVTM and CDR2 as ANQGSEA. This CDR3 region has 14 residues. V was shortened by 1 base and J by 5 bases, with 14 bases between the two germline ends. CDR3 nucleotides: TGCAGCGTTGAAGCCTTCGGGTCTCGGGAGACCCAGTACTTC. Translating gives CSVEAFGSRETQYF.

J is TRBJ2-7 and V is TRBV30, with no clear D. The CDR3 has 14 residues. The germline V gene encodes CDR1 GTSNPN and CDR2 SVGIG (reference sequence). V lost 1 base, J lost 3 bases, and 13 bases lay in between. The CDR3 DNA is TGTGCCTGGAGTGAGTATCCGGAGCACTACGAGCAGTACTTC. It encodes CAWSEYPEHYEQYF. The whole variable domain, filled in from reference TRBV30 and TRBJ2-7, reads SQTIHQWPATLVQPVGSPLSLECTVEGTSNPNLYWYRQAAGRGLQLLFYSVGIGQISSEVPQNLSASRPQDRQFILSSKKLLLSDSGFYLCAWSEYPEHYEQYFGPGTRLTVT.

The rearrangement uses TRBV15 and TRBJ1-5, with TRBD1 as a possible D gene (5 bases). This CDR3 region has 15 residues. CDR1 is LNHNV and CDR2 is YYDKDF in the germline V gene (reference sequence). V was shortened by 5 bases and J by 7 bases, with 18 bases between the two germline ends. The CDR3 bases are TGTGCCACCAGCGAATCGGCCAGGGTACTCCAGCCCCAGCATTTT. As protein: CATSESARVLQPQHF.

The chain employs TRBV5-4 and TRBJ2-6; no definite D call. V gave up 0 bases and J gave up 0 bases, with 10 bases separating them. The CDR3 runs 17 residues. Germline V gene lookup returns CDR1 SGHNT and CDR2 YYREEE (reference sequence). Here the CDR3 reads CASSLGATSSGANVLTF. In DNA, the CDR3 is TGTGCCAGCAGCTTGGGGGCCACCAGCTCTGGGGCCAACGTCCTGACTTTC.

The chain has TRBV5-6 and TRBJ2-3; the D is unclear. With 7 bases removed from V and 5 bases from J, the gap between germline ends came to 23 bases. Germline assignment: CDR1 SGHDT and CDR2 YYEEEE. The CDR3 covers 16 residues. The CDR3 DNA reads TGTGCCAGCTTTACGAGTGGGCGCCCTTTCGGAGATACGCAGTATTTT. This gives the protein CASFTSGRPFGDTQYF.

The chain combines TRBV9 with TRBJ2-1, with a tentative D call TRBD2 (5 bases). CDR3 length equals 16 residues. CDR1 is SGDLS, CDR2 YYNGEE, per germline. V shed 0 bases and J shed 0 bases, with 10 bases lying between them. The CDR3 is CASSVGSGSSYNEQFF. Written as DNA, the CDR3 is TGTGCCAGCAGCGTAGGAAGCGGTAGCTCCTACAATGAGCAGTTCTTC.

The rearrangement links TRBV6-5 to TRBJ2-1; 7 positions match TRBD2. Germline-derived CDR1 and CDR2 are MNHEY and SVGAGI. J was trimmed by 14 bases and V by 9 bases; bases with no gene match: 7. The CDR3 totals 10 residues. CDR3 in amino acids: CARPGLREFF. In nucleotides, the CDR3 is TGTGCCAGGCCGGGACTAAGGGAGTTCTTC.

The chain links TRBV7-2 to TRBJ1-1; 7 bases agree with TRBD1. Germline loops: CDR1 SGHTA, CDR2 FQGNSA. The trim removed 7 bases at V and 3 bases at J, leaving 8 bases unmatched. This CDR3 has 14 amino acids. The CDR3 sequence: CASITGTEYTEAFF. The CDR3 DNA follows: TGTGCCAGCATCACCGGGACAGAGTACACTGAAGCTTTCTTT.

The V call is TRBV9, the J call TRBJ2-3; maybe TRBD2 (6 bases). Germline V gene sequence: CDR1 SGDLS, CDR2 YYNGEE. Trimming removed 0 bases from V and 3 bases from J, with 17 bases in between. The CDR3 is 17 amino acids. For the CDR3, the DNA is TGTGCCAGCAGCGTAGGGAGCGGAGGAGGGATAACAGATACGCAGTATTTT. This encodes CASSVGSGGGITDTQYF.

This clone was detected once. The chain recombines TRBV28 with TRBJ1-5; TRBD1 might be the D (5 bases). CDR3 length equals 15 residues. Deletions cut 4 bases from V and 6 bases from J, with 16 bases between. The V gene's germline CDR1 is MDHEN and CDR2 SYDVKM. CDR3: CASSSTRGGGQPQHF. Here the CDR3 DNA reads TGTGCCAGCAGTTCTACCCGGGGGGGAGGTCAGCCCCAGCATTTT.

The gene calls are TRBV28 and TRBJ1-1; D gene uncertain. V lost 7 bases and J 6 bases, leaving 18 bases between the germline ends. CDR1 and CDR2 from the germline V gene are MDHEN and SYDVKM. CDR3 length equals 14 residues. CDR3: CASTPWISGAEAFF. DNA for the CDR3: TGTGCCAGCACCCCGTGGATCTCCGGGGCTGAAGCTTTCTTT.

The V and J genes are TRBV6-1 and TRBJ1-4, with 7 bases aligning to TRBD1. V lost 6 bases and J lost 5; bases outside the gene matches: 3. This CDR3 spans 13 amino acids. The germline CDR1 and CDR2 sequences are MNHNS and SASEGT. The CDR3 DNA sequence: TGTGCCAGCAGGACAGGGATAAATGAAAAACTGTTTTTT. The encoded protein is CASRTGINEKLFF.

The sample holds a few counts of this clone. V is TRBV28 and J is TRBJ1-5; D not resolved. This CDR3 has 14 residues. Germline loops: CDR1 MDHEN, CDR2 SYDVKM. Deletions cut 7 bases from V and 1 base from J, with 11 bases between. The CDR3, as DNA: TGTGCCAGCAAAAAAACGAGGAGCAATCAGCCCCAGCATTTT. The encoded protein is CASKKTRSNQPQHF.